A single sample is the source of the 24 T cell receptor beta chains below, sequenced in a study of cytomegalovirus exposure and HLA in healthy donors. Primers: 60 Vbeta forward and 13 Jbeta reverse. The protocol was immunoSEQ multiplex PCR, while the TCRdb copy is restricted to in-frame clones and leaves out a portion. The sample shows 99,000 or so clones, more than 75% of them seen only once. The sample taken for sequencing was PBMCs. The receptor set was obtained from a woman in her forties in good health and CMV-seronegative.

The chain links TRBV18 to TRBJ1-5, with 7 bases that match TRBD1. V lost 6 bases to trimming and J lost 6 bases; unmatched junction nucleotides: 11. The germline V gene has CDR1 KGHSH and CDR2 LQKENI. This CDR3 spans 15 amino acids. This CDR3 is CASSPPTGPGQPQHF. In nucleotides, the CDR3 is TGTGCCAGCTCGCCGCCGACAGGGCCCGGTCAGCCCCAGCATTTT.

This clone was seen only once. The rearrangement uses TRBV10-3 and TRBJ2-7, with D uncertain. Germline CDR1 ENHRY, CDR2 SYGVKD. The CDR3 is 16 residues long. The V gene lost 0 bases and the J gene lost 3 bases, with 15 bases spanning the gap. The CDR3, as DNA: TGTGCCATCAGTGAGTCGACCGGAGATAACTTCTACGAGCAGTACTTC. It yields the protein CAISESTGDNFYEQYF.

The rearrangement joins TRBV28 to TRBJ2-7, with D unclear. Trimming pared 6 bases from V and 2 bases from J, leaving 20 bases between. This CDR3 spans 16 amino acids. From germline, CDR1 is MDHEN and CDR2 SYDVKM. CDR3 protein: CASSSPRVGVPYEQYF. CDR3 DNA: TGTGCCAGCAGCTCCCCCCGGGTTGGAGTTCCCTACGAGCAGTACTTC.

The chain combines TRBV5-1 with TRBJ2-2, with TRBD2 matching over 10 bases. The V gene's germline CDR1 is SGHRS and CDR2 YFSETQ. CDR3 size: 18 residues. J gave up 6 bases and V 1 base, and 12 bases lay outside the gene matches. CDR3 protein: CASSLLLSSGREAGELFF. As DNA, the CDR3 is TGCGCCAGCAGCTTGTTGTTGTCTAGCGGGAGAGAGGCCGGGGAGCTGTTTTTT.

The chain carries TRBV10-2 and TRBJ1-5; D perhaps matches TRBD1 (5 bases). The CDR3 has 14 amino acids. Between the trimmed V and J ends, which lost 6 bases and 11 bases, there was a span of 20 bases. Looked up from germline, CDR1 is WSHSY and CDR2 is SAAADI. The CDR3 nucleotides read TGCGCCAGCAGCCTGAGCGTGGGATCAGGGTCCCAGCATTTT. Translated, it gives CASSLSVGSGSQHF.

The V and J genes are TRBV19 and TRBJ2-7, with 7 bases fitting TRBD2. V lost 5 bases and J lost 6; bases outside the gene matches: 7. From germline, CDR1 is LNHDA and CDR2 SQIVND (reference sequence). The CDR3 runs 13 residues. The CDR3 bases are TGTGCCAGTAGTCCCGGGGGGTACGGCGAGCAGTACTTC. Translating it yields CASSPGGYGEQYF.

About this clone itself: One junction end does not reproduce the germline sequence, and a read error may be involved. The chain joins TRBV7-7 to TRBJ2-1; 13 positions agree with TRBD2. The CDR3 is made up of 15 amino acids. Germline CDR1 SSHAT, CDR2 FNYEAQ (reference sequence). As DNA, the CDR3 is TGTGCTAGCAGCTCCGGACTAGCGGGAGACAATGAGCAGTTCTTC. This sequence encodes CASSSGLAGDNEQFF.

This chain joins TRBV10-3 and TRBJ1-3; the D gene is possibly TRBD1 (6 bases). The CDR3 loop spans 14 amino acids. Germline V gene lookup returns CDR1 ENHRY and CDR2 SYGVKD. V lost 5 bases, J lost 7 bases, and 15 bases lay in between. This CDR3 reads CAISPPAGGNTIYF. The DNA of the CDR3 is TGTGCCATCAGTCCCCCGGCGGGGGGCAACACCATATATTTT.

The rearrangement uses TRBV5-1 and TRBJ1-6; D might be TRBD1 (6 bases). The CDR3 loop spans 14 amino acids. The ends were cut back, 5 bases at V and 11 bases at J, with 17 bases in the middle. Germline V CDR1 and CDR2: SGHRS, YFSETQ. DNA for the CDR3: TGCGCCAGCAGGCAGGGGTCCGGGGAGACACCCCTCCACTTT. It yields the protein CASRQGSGETPLHF.

The gene calls are TRBV7-9 and TRBJ1-2; D is uncertain. V was clipped by 5 bases and J by 4 bases, with 20 bases between them. In germline, CDR1 is SEHNR, CDR2 FQNEAQ (reference sequence). The CDR3 runs 16 residues. The CDR3 reads CASSVPRLPRGYGYTF. CDR3 DNA: TGTGCCAGCAGCGTTCCTCGACTCCCTCGAGGCTATGGCTACACCTTC.

This chain connects TRBV2 to TRBJ1-6; no reliable D call. Germline assignment: CDR1 SNHLY and CDR2 FYNNEI. V was clipped by 5 bases and J by 7 bases, with 3 bases between them. The CDR3 sequence is 11 residues long. CDR3 coding DNA: TGTGCCAGCAGTCAGAATTCACCCCTCCACTTT. Translating it yields CASSQNSPLHF.

V and J are TRBV19 and TRBJ2-3; the match to TRBD2 covers 9 bases. The CDR3 sequence is 18 residues long. Per germline, CDR1 LNHDA and CDR2 SQIVND (reference sequence). The V segment lost 6 bases and the J segment 4 bases; nucleotides outside the gene matches: 17. The CDR3 sequence is CASSERDWNSGRSDTQYF. In DNA form, the CDR3 reads TGTGCCAGTAGCGAGCGAGATTGGAATAGCGGGAGATCAGATACGCAGTATTTT. The variable domain in full, with the rest retrieved from reference TRBV19 and TRBJ2-3, is DGGITQSPKYLFRKEGQNVTLSCEQNLNHDAMYWYRQDPGQGLRLIYYSQIVNDFQKGDIAEGYSVSREKKESFPLTVTSAQKNPTAFYLCASSERDWNSGRSDTQYFGPGTRLTVL.

In DNA, the CDR3 is TGCAGCGCCTCCGAAGGACTTGAACAGTACTTC. Residues: CSASEGLEQYF. The chain recombines TRBV29-1 with TRBJ2-7; D possibly corresponds to TRBD2 (5 bases). Trimming stripped 7 bases from V and 10 bases from J, with 17 bases between. The CDR3 length is 11 residues. The germline V gene encodes CDR1 SQVTM and CDR2 ANQGSEA.

The chain carries TRBV27 and TRBJ2-1, with 7 bases lining up with TRBD2. The germline V gene encodes CDR1 MNHEY and CDR2 SMNVEV (reference sequence). V lost 8 bases and J lost 9; bases outside the gene matches: 10. The CDR3 is 13 residues long. The chain's CDR3 is CASYHGGLGEQFF. Here the CDR3 DNA reads TGTGCCAGCTACCACGGGGGGTTAGGTGAGCAGTTCTTC.

This chain connects TRBV9 to TRBJ2-1; 14 bases align to TRBD2. The CDR3 sequence is 17 residues long. With V trimmed by 3 bases and J by 7 bases, 9 bases remained unmatched. Germline V lookup: CDR1 SGDLS, CDR2 YYNGEE. The CDR3 protein is CASSARLAGGLGNEQFF. The CDR3 DNA reads as TGTGCCAGCAGCGCCCGACTAGCGGGAGGGCTTGGAAATGAGCAGTTCTTC.

The chain employs TRBV29-1 and TRBJ2-3; 7 bases are shared with TRBD1. The germline gives CDR1 SQVTM, CDR2 ANQGSEA. Trimming at V came to 4 bases and at J to 9 bases, leaving 7 bases not matched to a gene. This CDR3 contains 12 residues. Written as DNA, the CDR3 is TGCAGCGTTGTGGTGACAGGGACAACGCAGTATTTT. Its protein product is CSVVVTGTTQYF.

The chain employs TRBV5-1 and TRBJ2-7; perhaps TRBD2 as D (7 bases). V lost 6 bases to trimming and J lost 3 bases, with 13 bases between them. Germline CDR1 and CDR2: SGHRS and YFSETQ. The CDR3 loop spans 13 amino acids. CDR3 bases: TGCGCCAGCAAAGGGGGGGACCTCTACGAGCAGTACTTC. It translates to CASKGGDLYEQYF.

The genes are TRBV7-2 and TRBJ2-3, with D maybe TRBD1 (6 bases). Germline-derived CDR1 and CDR2 are SGHTA and FQGNSA. V lost 1 base and J lost 2, with 7 bases in between. The CDR3 covers 14 residues. The CDR3 sequence: CASSLDRATDTQYF. The CDR3 nucleotides are TGTGCCAGCAGCTTAGACAGGGCCACAGATACGCAGTATTTT.

This clone was seen only once. An end of the junction does not agree with germline; a read error may underlie this. The chain links TRBV7-6 to TRBJ2-1; D gene unclear. This CDR3 has 17 residues. The V gene's germline CDR1 is SGHVS and CDR2 FNYEAQ. CDR3 DNA: TGTGCCAGCAGCTCAGCCTTACAATACCGCTCCCACAATGAGCAGTTCTTC. It specifies CASSSALQYRSHNEQFF.

The chain uses TRBV6-6 and TRBJ1-3; possibly TRBD1 for D (6 bases). The ends were cut back, 7 bases at V and 0 bases at J, with 13 bases in the middle. Germline assignment: CDR1 MNHNY and CDR2 SVGAGI (reference sequence). The CDR3 runs to 15 residues. DNA of the CDR3: TGTGCCAGCAAACCAGAAGGGGGCTCTGGAAACACCATATATTTT. Residues: CASKPEGGSGNTIYF.

V gene TRBV19 combines with J gene TRBJ2-7; 15 bases fit TRBD2. Germline V lookup: CDR1 LNHDA, CDR2 SQIVND (reference sequence). V gave up 2 bases and J gave up 4 bases; unmatched junction bases: 9. The CDR3 extends over 18 amino acids. CDR3: CASSILSSGLAGGYEQYF. Written as DNA, the CDR3 is TGTGCCAGTAGTATACTTTCCTCCGGACTAGCGGGAGGGTACGAGCAGTACTTC.

V is TRBV4-3 and J is TRBJ2-7; 9 bases are a match to TRBD2. J lost 3 bases, V lost 4 bases, and 7 bases had no gene match. The germline gives CDR1 LGHNA, CDR2 YSLEER. CDR3 length: 15 amino acids. CDR3 DNA: TGCGCCAGCAGCCGTACAGCTAGCGGGAACTACGAGCAGTACTTC. Protein sequence: CASSRTASGNYEQYF.

The chain combines TRBV4-2 with TRBJ1-1; 8 bases match TRBD1. Germline trimming cut 2 bases from V and 5 bases from J; bases unmatched to any gene: 7. The CDR3 runs 15 residues. CDR1 LGHNA and CDR2 YNFKEQ come from the germline V gene. The chain's CDR3 is CASSQSGQVTTEAFF. The DNA for the CDR3 is TGTGCCAGCAGCCAATCGGGACAGGTGACGACTGAAGCTTTCTTT.

This clone showed up just a few times. The chain joins TRBV6-6 to TRBJ1-1; no reliable D call. The V and J ends lost 6 bases and 0 bases respectively, with 17 bases between them. The CDR3 contains 16 residues. Germline CDR1 and CDR2: MNHNY and SVGAGI (reference sequence). CDR3 sequence: CASSPPVVGMNTEAFF. CDR3 DNA sequence: TGTGCCAGCAGCCCCCCAGTGGTCGGGATGAACACTGAAGCTTTCTTT.